Listed here are 10 T cell receptor beta chains from one sample, sequenced in a study of blood T cell repertoires in COVID-19. TCRdb keeps only in-frame clones here, not all; method: immunoSEQ multiplex PCR. The data hold some 89,000 clones, with 90% observed a single time. Sequencing was done on a sample of peripheral blood. All receptors come from a man in his sixties with acute or convalescent COVID-19.

V usage is TRBV5-8 and J usage is TRBJ1-1; 7 bases map to TRBD1. Trimming cost V 5 bases and J 1 base; bases outside gene matches: 5. Germline CDR1 SGHTS, CDR2 YDEGEE. The CDR3 loop spans 14 amino acids. CDR3 region: CASRRDRSNTEAFF. The CDR3 DNA follows: TGTGCCAGCAGACGGGACAGATCGAACACTGAAGCTTTCTTT.

The CDR3 region has the DNA TGTGCCAGCAGTTACAGGGGGTTAGGATATAATTCACCCCTCCACTTT. Translation: CASSYRGLGYNSPLHF. The genes are TRBV2 and TRBJ1-6, with TRBD1 identical over 8 bases. V was pared by 5 bases and J by 4 bases, with 7 bases of the junction left unmatched. From germline, CDR1 is SNHLY and CDR2 FYNNEI. This CDR3 comprises 16 residues.

The V gene is TRBV24-1, the J gene TRBJ1-5; possibly TRBD1 for D (6 bases). CDR3 length: 13 amino acids. Germline V CDR1 and CDR2: KGHDR, SFDVKD. V lost 5 bases and J lost 8, with 12 bases in between. For the CDR3, the DNA is TGTGCCACCAGTGCGGGGGGCAGTGAGCCCCAGCATTTT. It is translated as CATSAGGSEPQHF.

The chain joins TRBV7-9 to TRBJ1-4, with a weak D call TRBD1 (6 bases). The V gene lost 3 bases and the J gene lost 2 bases, with 13 bases spanning the gap. Per the germline V gene, CDR1 is SEHNR and CDR2 is FQNEAQ (reference sequence). This CDR3 is 16 amino acids long. The CDR3 is CASSFARGYTNEKLFF. As DNA, the CDR3 is TGTGCCAGCAGCTTTGCCAGGGGTTATACTAATGAAAAACTGTTTTTT.

The gene calls are TRBV6-5 and TRBJ1-6; tentatively, D is TRBD1 (5 bases). Trimming pared 0 bases from V and 0 bases from J, leaving 6 bases between. This CDR3 contains 16 residues. The V gene's germline CDR1 is MNHEY and CDR2 SVGAGI. Here the CDR3 DNA reads TGTGCCAGCAGTTACTCAGGGGCCTCCTATAATTCACCCCTCCACTTT. Protein sequence: CASSYSGASYNSPLHF.

With respect to this clone: Sequence at one end of the junction differs from germline and may be a read error. This CDR3 is also generated by other DNA sequences in the sample. The genes are TRBV19 and TRBJ1-5, with D perhaps matching TRBD1 (5 bases). The CDR3 is made up of 15 amino acids. The V gene's germline CDR1 is LNHDA and CDR2 SQIVND (reference sequence). Written as DNA, the CDR3 is TGCGCCAGCAACCGCGGGGGTTATAGCAATCAGCCCCAGCATTTT. This gives the protein CASNRGGYSNQPQHF.

The chain has TRBV5-1 and TRBJ2-3; tentatively, D is TRBD2 (7 bases). Germline loops: CDR1 SGHRS, CDR2 YFSETQ. The CDR3 runs to 15 residues. Trimming shortened V by 5 bases and J by 6 bases, and 19 bases separated the two germline ends. The CDR3 DNA follows: TGCGCCAGCAGTAGAGACGGGGGGCGGGTGGATACGCAGTATTTT. Its translation: CASSRDGGRVDTQYF.

The V and J genes are TRBV10-3 and TRBJ2-2; 10 bases match TRBD1. The CDR3 totals 14 residues. Trimming at V came to 4 bases and at J to 7 bases, leaving 3 bases not matched to a gene. Germline assignment: CDR1 ENHRY and CDR2 SYGVKD. CDR3 nucleotide sequence: TGTGCCATCAGTGGGACAGGGGGGAACGGGGAGCTGTTTTTT. Residues: CAISGTGGNGELFF.

This clone was observed once. The V and J genes are TRBV18 and TRBJ1-3; unclear D gene. Per the germline V gene, CDR1 is KGHSH and CDR2 is LQKENI. The CDR3 sequence is 15 residues long. Trimming shortened V by 0 bases and J by 0 bases, and 6 bases separated the two germline ends. CDR3 DNA sequence: TGTGCCAGCTCACCACCGATGAGCTCTGGAAACACCATATATTTT. Translation: CASSPPMSSGNTIYF.

The gene calls are TRBV24-1 and TRBJ1-2; TRBD1 matches 7 bases. With 5 bases clipped from V and 0 bases from J, the junction kept 23 bases outside the gene matches. CDR3 length: 21 residues. Per germline, CDR1 KGHDR and CDR2 SFDVKD. CDR3 in DNA: TGTGCCACCAGTGTTGAACTAGGGGACAGACTTTTTCCGTCCACTAACTATGGCTACACCTTC. Its protein is CATSVELGDRLFPSTNYGYTF.